The 26 T cell receptor beta chains below come from one sample, sequenced in a study of blood T cell repertoires in COVID-19. Some clones are missing from TCRdb's copy, which holds only in-frame ones; the method was immunoSEQ multiplex PCR. Of about 200,000 clones in the sample, around 90% are singletons; the top ten hold about 6.3%. Sequencing input: peripheral blood. These receptors were collected from a man aged 40-49 years with active or convalescent COVID-19.

The count of this clone is one. The V and J genes are TRBV19 and TRBJ2-5, with 13 bases identical to TRBD2. The CDR3 extends over 17 amino acids. The V gene end was trimmed by 9 bases and the J gene end by 5 bases; junction bases not matched to a gene: 15. Germline V gene sequence: CDR1 LNHDA, CDR2 SQIVND (reference sequence). The CDR3 region has the DNA TGTGCCAGCCGATCCGGGACTAGCGGGACCCAGGGGGAGACCCAGTACTTC. As protein: CASRSGTSGTQGETQYF.

A single count supports this clone. The chain couples TRBV20-1 to TRBJ1-2; a possible D gene is TRBD1 (5 bases). With 5 bases removed from V and 9 bases from J, the gap between germline ends came to 10 bases. Per the germline V gene, CDR1 is DFQATT and CDR2 is SNEGSKA (reference sequence). The CDR3 spans 10 residues. The CDR3: CSAGVDSYTF. The CDR3 DNA is TGCAGTGCTGGAGTGGACAGCTACACCTTC.

The chain employs TRBV5-1 and TRBJ1-1; 9 positions agree with TRBD1. CDR3 length: 14 amino acids. V was clipped by 3 bases and J by 8 bases; unmatched bases: 8. The germline gives CDR1 SGHRS, CDR2 YFSETQ. CDR3 DNA: TGCGCCAGCAGCTATAAGGGACAGGGAACCGAAGCTTTCTTT. Its translation: CASSYKGQGTEAFF. Full variable domain (outside the CDR3, taken from reference TRBV5-1 and TRBJ1-1): KAGVTQTPRYLIKTRGQQVTLSCSPISGHRSVSWYQQTPGQGLQFLFEYFSETQRNKGNFPGRFSGRQFSNSRSEMNVSTLELGDSALYLCASSYKGQGTEAFFGQGTRLTVV.

This clone was observed a few times. The chain recombines TRBV7-8 with TRBJ1-4; 10 bases line up with TRBD1. Germline CDR1 is SGHVS and CDR2 is FQNEAQ. The CDR3 totals 16 residues. V lost 3 bases to trimming and J lost 10 bases; unmatched junction nucleotides: 11. The CDR3 coding sequence is TGTGCCAGCAGCTTGGGACAGGGGTGGGGATTTGGAAAACTGTTTTTT. This codes for CASSLGQGWGFGKLFF.

This clone has a single count. The chain couples TRBV27 to TRBJ1-2, with a weak D call TRBD1 (6 bases). Germline V gene sequence: CDR1 MNHEY, CDR2 SMNVEV (reference sequence). The CDR3 sequence is 14 residues long. The V end lost 3 bases, the J end lost 8 bases, and 16 bases lay between the germline ends. The CDR3 coding sequence is TGTGCCAGCAGTTTGAGAGGGACAAAGGGGGGCTACACCTTC. Translated: CASSLRGTKGGYTF.

The rearrangement links TRBV29-1 to TRBJ2-4, with D possibly being TRBD1 (5 bases). The CDR3 contains 14 residues. Germline lookup yields CDR1 SQVTM and CDR2 ANQGSEA. Trimming shortened V by 3 bases and J by 0 bases, and 9 bases separated the two germline ends. The CDR3 protein is CSVETVLAKNIQYF. As DNA, the CDR3 is TGCAGCGTTGAGACAGTCCTAGCCAAAAACATTCAGTACTTC.

CDR3 region: CASSPTGYGYTF. CDR3 nucleotide sequence: TGTGCCAGCAGCCCGACAGGGTATGGCTACACCTTC. The chain recombines TRBV28 with TRBJ1-2; 7 nucleotides match TRBD1. The CDR3 covers 12 residues. V shed 6 bases, J shed 5 bases, and the junction held 3 bases outside the gene matches. Germline CDR1 and CDR2: MDHEN and SYDVKM.

The V call is TRBV10-2, the J call TRBJ2-3; TRBD2 matches at 7 bases. Trimming removed 0 bases from V and 0 bases from J; junction bases left unmatched: 9. Germline loops: CDR1 WSHSY, CDR2 SAAADI. CDR3 length: 18 residues. The CDR3 DNA follows: TGCGCCAGCAGTGAGTCGCCGCTGACTAGCTCTAGCACAGATACGCAGTATTTT. The encoded protein is CASSESPLTSSSTDTQYF.

The chain carries TRBV20-1 and TRBJ1-2; 7 bases match TRBD1. Trimming removed 6 bases from V and 4 bases from J; junction bases left unmatched: 2. The CDR3 has 11 amino acids. The V gene's germline CDR1 is DFQATT and CDR2 SNEGSKA (reference sequence). The chain's CDR3 is CSAGTVYGYTF. In DNA, the CDR3 is TGCAGTGCCGGGACAGTCTATGGCTACACCTTC.

This chain uses TRBV12-5 with TRBJ2-7, with TRBD2 as a possible D gene (5 bases). Germline V gene sequence: CDR1 LGHNT, CDR2 FRNRAP. This CDR3 spans 16 amino acids. Trimming took 1 base from V and 0 from J, leaving 13 bases between them. The CDR3 DNA reads TGTGCTAGTGGTTTGGGGCCGGGGTTAACCTCCTACGAGCAGTACTTC. Its translation is CASGLGPGLTSYEQYF.

This clone has just one count. The chain uses TRBV24-1 and TRBJ2-2; 8 bases fit TRBD2. CDR1 and CDR2 from the germline V gene are KGHDR and SFDVKD. The CDR3 is made up of 15 amino acids. V was clipped by 2 bases and J by 7 bases; unmatched bases: 5. DNA of the CDR3: TGTGCCACCAGTGATTACGGACTAGCAGGCGGGGAGCTGTTTTTT. This gives the protein CATSDYGLAGGELFF.

V and J are TRBV7-2 and TRBJ2-7, with 8 bases that match TRBD1. CDR3 length: 14 residues. Unmatched junction bases numbered 8, after V lost 5 bases and J lost 5 bases. The germline CDR1 and CDR2 sequences are SGHTA and FQGNSA. CDR3 DNA sequence: TGTGCCAGCAGCACTAGGACAGGGTCCAACGAGCAGTACTTC. Its protein is CASSTRTGSNEQYF. Full variable domain (outside the CDR3, taken from reference TRBV7-2 and TRBJ2-7): GAGVSQSPSNKVTEKGKDVELRCDPISGHTALYWYRQSLGQGLEFLIYFQGNSAPDKSGLPSDRFSAERTGGSVSTLTIQRTQQEDSAVYLCASSTRTGSNEQYFGPGTRLTVT.

The CDR3 bases are TGTGCCAGCAGTTTTAGTCTGAACACTGAAGCTTTCTTT. As protein: CASSFSLNTEAFF. V usage is TRBV28 and J usage is TRBJ1-1; no definite D call. Per germline, CDR1 MDHEN and CDR2 SYDVKM. The CDR3 extends over 13 amino acids. Trimming left V 3 bases short and J 0 bases short, with 5 bases between.

This rearrangement joins TRBV29-1 to TRBJ2-3, with D tentatively TRBD2 (5 bases). Germline CDR1 and CDR2: SQVTM and ANQGSEA. The CDR3 is made up of 12 amino acids. Trimming took 3 bases from V and 6 from J, leaving 10 bases between them. In DNA form, the CDR3 reads TGCAGCGTTGACGGGAATTGGGATACGCAGTATTTT. Protein sequence: CSVDGNWDTQYF.

The V and J genes are TRBV7-8 and TRBJ1-1; weak D call: TRBD1 (5 bases). Germline V gene lookup returns CDR1 SGHVS and CDR2 FQNEAQ. This CDR3 comprises 16 residues. V was pared by 4 bases and J by 1 base, with 16 bases between. The CDR3 spells CASSSFPDRANTEAFF. The CDR3 DNA reads as TGTGCCAGCAGCTCCTTTCCCGACAGAGCGAACACTGAAGCTTTCTTT.

The J gene is TRBJ2-4, the V gene TRBV6-5; 7 bases are shared with TRBD2. V trimming: 7 bases; J trimming: 8 bases; junction bases outside the gene matches: 11. The CDR3 consists of 14 residues. From germline, CDR1 is MNHEY and CDR2 SVGAGI. The CDR3 sequence: CASTNMWGGDIQYF. Here the CDR3 DNA reads TGTGCCAGCACAAACATGTGGGGGGGGGACATTCAGTACTTC.

The CDR3 sequence is CASSPFQAEVVTEAFF. The CDR3, as DNA: TGTGCCAGCTCACCTTTCCAGGCCGAAGTAGTTACTGAAGCTTTCTTT. The rearrangement joins TRBV18 to TRBJ1-1; D is uncertain. This CDR3 is built from 16 residues. Trimming cost V 3 bases and J 5 bases, with 19 bases left between them. CDR1 KGHSH and CDR2 LQKENI come from the germline V gene.

This clone has a handful of counts. Other DNA sequences in the same sample also yield this CDR3. The chain joins TRBV5-1 to TRBJ1-1; TRBD1 might be the D (5 bases). V gave up 0 bases and J gave up 1 base, with 7 bases separating them. This CDR3 has 14 residues. Germline CDR1 reads SGHRS; CDR2 reads YFSETQ. The CDR3 DNA reads TGCGCCAGCAGCTTGGTTCAGGGGAACACTGAAGCTTTCTTT. Its translation: CASSLVQGNTEAFF.

The genes are TRBV7-6 and TRBJ1-2; 8 bases agree with TRBD1. This CDR3 spans 15 amino acids. Germline-derived CDR1 and CDR2 are SGHVS and FNYEAQ. The trim removed 0 bases at V and 4 bases at J, leaving 4 bases unmatched. The CDR3 coding sequence is TGTGCCAGCAGCTTAGCACAGGGGGTGCCCTATGGCTACACCTTC. Its translation is CASSLAQGVPYGYTF.

This chain uses TRBV5-4 with TRBJ1-5; 8 bases are a match to TRBD1. The CDR3 is 16 residues long. Germline V gene data show CDR1 as SGHNT and CDR2 as YYREEE (reference sequence). With V trimmed by 1 base and J by 5 bases, 8 bases remained unmatched. The CDR3 loop reads CASSLYRLTGDQPQHF. As DNA, the CDR3 is TGTGCCAGCAGCTTGTATCGTTTGACAGGGGATCAGCCCCAGCATTTT. Using reference TRBV5-4 and TRBJ1-5 for the parts outside the CDR3, the full variable domain is ETGVTQSPTHLIKTRGQQVTLRCSSQSGHNTVSWYQQALGQGPQFIFQYYREEENGRGNFPPRFSGLQFPNYSSELNVNALELDDSALYLCASSLYRLTGDQPQHFGDGTRLSIL.

This chain connects TRBV28 to TRBJ1-5, with 7 bases identical to TRBD1. The CDR3 sequence is 14 residues long. With 3 bases clipped from V and 4 bases from J, the junction kept 3 bases outside the gene matches. Germline values: CDR1 MDHEN, CDR2 SYDVKM. CDR3 loop: CASSLVQGNQPQHF. In nucleotides, the CDR3 is TGTGCCAGCAGTTTGGTACAGGGGAATCAGCCCCAGCATTTT.

This clone has a single count. The rearrangement uses TRBV18 and TRBJ1-4; TRBD1 might be the D (5 bases). CDR3 size: 16 residues. V gave up 2 bases and J gave up 1 base, with 11 bases separating them. The germline V gene has CDR1 KGHSH and CDR2 LQKENI. In nucleotides, the CDR3 is TGTGCCAGCTCACCATCGGCAGGGAAAACTAATGAAAAACTGTTTTTT. Amino acid sequence: CASSPSAGKTNEKLFF.

This clone was detected once. The chain joins TRBV7-2 to TRBJ2-5; tentatively, D is TRBD1 (5 bases). Germline CDR1 and CDR2: SGHTA and FQGNSA. V dropped 5 bases and J dropped 5 bases, with 12 bases sitting between them. The CDR3 extends over 13 amino acids. The CDR3 region is CASSRSTVETQYF. The CDR3 bases are TGTGCCAGCAGCCGTTCGACAGTTGAGACCCAGTACTTC.

This clone was seen more than once but under ten times. The chain uses TRBV28 and TRBJ2-7, with D maybe TRBD1 (6 bases). CDR1 is MDHEN, CDR2 SYDVKM, per germline. V was shortened by 5 bases and J by 4 bases, with 15 bases between the two germline ends. CDR3 size: 14 residues. The DNA of the CDR3 is TGTGCCAGCAGTCCTACCGGGACACTTTACGAGCAGTACTTC. This translates into CASSPTGTLYEQYF.

The chain employs TRBV10-1 and TRBJ1-4; a weak D match, TRBD1 (5 bases). The CDR3 is made up of 17 amino acids. V was cut by 5 bases and J by 0 bases, with 16 bases left in between. The germline V gene has CDR1 WNHNN and CDR2 SYGVQD (reference sequence). The CDR3: CASSLPGRVATNEKLFF. The DNA for the CDR3 is TGCGCCAGCAGTCTCCCTGGCAGGGTCGCAACTAATGAAAAACTGTTTTTT.

This clone has a single count. The chain employs TRBV7-2 and TRBJ2-2; D is perhaps TRBD2 (6 bases). This CDR3 comprises 15 residues. Germline assignment: CDR1 SGHTA and CDR2 FQGNSA. V lost 1 base and J 2 bases, leaving 8 bases between the germline ends. The CDR3 nucleotides are TGTGCCAGCAGCTTAGTGCGGGGTAACACCGGGGAGCTGTTTTTT. This encodes CASSLVRGNTGELFF.